The 21 T cell receptor beta chains in this list originate from one sample, sequenced in a study of identical twins (dated by TCRdb to the mid-2010s). The library was made by 5' RACE. Reads for this sample came from an Illumina HiSeq 2000. TCRdb's own reprocessing of the public reads used fastp at Q25 and MiXCR and kept productive beta chains. Entries that share a CDR3 protein sequence are merged under the most common genes and DNA. Recorded for this sample are 240,000 or so distinct CDR3 sequences; approximately 10% of them occurred a single time. Of the sample, about 9% falls within the top ten clones. The sequencing input was memory T cells sorted from blood. What this sample's cell subset or site label stands for: CD45RO+ enriched T cells. The receptors come from a man aged 45-60 years in good health.

Of note for this clonotype: A junction boundary mismatches the germline segment, possibly from a read error. This chain links TRBV7-2 with TRBJ2-3, with 13 bases lining up with TRBD2. This CDR3 has 15 residues. CDR1 is SGHTA and CDR2 is FQGNSA in the germline V gene. The DNA of the CDR3 is TGTGTCAGCACCGGACTAGCGGGAGTTGGAGATACGCAGTATTTT. Its translation: CVSTGLAGVGDTQYF.

This clonotype was counted only a few times. J is TRBJ2-5 and V is TRBV20-1; the match to TRBD2 covers 8 bases. Germline trimming cut 8 bases from V and 1 base from J; bases unmatched to any gene: 12. This CDR3 is built from 15 residues. The germline V gene has CDR1 DFQATT and CDR2 SNEGSKA (reference sequence). CDR3 nucleotides: TGCAGTACCCGGGGGGGCGGGATACCCCAAGAGACCCAGTACTTC. Protein sequence: CSTRGGGIPQETQYF.

This clonotype was seen repeatedly, ten times or more. This chain uses TRBV12-3 or TRBV12-4 with TRBJ1-2, with 9 bases aligning to TRBD1. V dropped 5 bases and J dropped 7; count of bases not matched to a gene: 11. The CDR3 runs 15 residues. The CDR3 loop reads CASSRQGQGIGGYTF. The CDR3 DNA follows: TGTGCCAGCAGTAGGCAAGGACAGGGGATTGGTGGCTACACCTTC.

The chain is built from TRBV5-1 and TRBJ2-5; D uncertain. Trimming took off 2 bases at V and 2 bases at J, with 10 bases between the two ends. The germline V gene encodes CDR1 SGHRS and CDR2 YFSETQ. The CDR3 length is 14 residues. The CDR3 region has the DNA TGCGCCAGCAGCTTTCGAGCGAAACAAGAGACCCAGTACTTC. This translates into CASSFRAKQETQYF.

This clonotype was found a few times. V usage is TRBV6-1 and J usage is TRBJ2-3; 9 positions match TRBD2. In germline, CDR1 is MNHNS, CDR2 SASEGT. The J segment lost 6 bases and the V segment lost 7 bases, leaving 14 bases of the junction unmatched. CDR3 length: 16 residues. This chain's CDR3 is CASTRKKREAGDTQYF. The CDR3 DNA follows: TGTGCCAGCACCCGAAAGAAGCGGGAGGCCGGGGATACGCAGTATTTT.

This clonotype appeared a few times. This chain joins TRBV6-2 or TRBV6-3 and TRBJ2-4; D might be TRBD2 (6 bases). CDR1 is MNHEY, CDR2 SVGEGT, per germline. Trimming pared 4 bases from V and 7 bases from J, leaving 20 bases between. There are 16 residues in the CDR3. The CDR3 coding sequence is TGTGCCAGCAGTTCCTCTGGGGCGGTACGGGGGAACATTCAGTACTTC. It is translated as CASSSSGAVRGNIQYF.

This clonotype was counted at least ten times. The V and J genes are TRBV5-5 and TRBJ1-5, with D maybe TRBD1 (5 bases). V was cut by 3 bases and J by 4 bases, with 14 bases left in between. CDR1 is SGHKS, CDR2 YYEKEE, per germline (reference sequence). The CDR3 runs 15 residues. The DNA for the CDR3 is TGTGCCAGCAGCTGGGGCGGGGGGTTGAATCAGCCCCAGCATTTT. Encoded protein: CASSWGGGLNQPQHF.

This clonotype was found many times. This chain uses TRBV7-2 with TRBJ1-5; D ambiguous. Germline V gives CDR1 SGHTA, CDR2 FQGNSA. The CDR3 is made up of 15 amino acids. V was clipped by 1 base and J by 2 bases, with 9 bases between them. For the CDR3, the DNA is TGTGCCAGCAGCTTAGTAGGGTTCGGCAATCAGCCCCAGCATTTT. Translating gives CASSLVGFGNQPQHF.

In this sample, this clonotype turned up many times. The rearrangement uses TRBV29-1 and TRBJ2-7; TRBD1 agrees at 11 bases. CDR1 and CDR2 (germline): SQVTM, ANQGSEA. CDR3 length equals 13 residues. Trimming took 6 bases from V and 2 from J; bases not matched to a gene: 3. The DNA for the CDR3 is TGCAGCGTAAGGGGACAGGGGGCCTACGAGCAGTACTTC. This translates into CSVRGQGAYEQYF.

The table lists this clonotype with many counts. The rearrangement uses TRBV7-2 and TRBJ2-3, with 14 bases aligning to TRBD2. V was clipped by 4 bases and J by 5 bases; unmatched bases: 5. Germline V lookup: CDR1 SGHTA, CDR2 FQGNSA. CDR3 length: 16 amino acids. CDR3 bases: TGTGCCAGCAGCTACCGACTAGCGGGGGGGGGAGATACGCAGTATTTT. Amino acid sequence: CASSYRLAGGGDTQYF.

This clonotype appeared a few times. The chain recombines TRBV21-1 with TRBJ2-1; TRBD1, as called in the table, went unchecked against the DNA. TRBV21-1 represents a pseudogene. The length of the CDR3 is 14 residues. CDR3 nucleotide sequence: TGTGCCAGCAGCACACCTCGGGACTCCAATGAGCAGTTCTTC. Protein sequence: CASSTPRDSNEQFF.

This chain joins TRBV11-1 and TRBJ1-4, with 8 positions matching TRBD1. Per germline, CDR1 SGHAT and CDR2 FQDESV (reference sequence). The CDR3 totals 18 residues. Losses at the gene ends were 5 bases for V and 1 base for J; bases not matched to a gene: 12. CDR3 sequence reads: CASSPTIAGGLTNEKLFF. As DNA, the CDR3 is TGTGCCAGCAGCCCCACAATTGCAGGGGGCCTAACTAATGAAAAACTGTTTTTT.

This clonotype was recorded many times. V gene TRBV7-2 combines with J gene TRBJ2-7; 10 bases agree with TRBD2. Germline V gene data show CDR1 as SGHTA and CDR2 as FQGNSA. The CDR3 runs 16 residues. V was pared by 5 bases and J by 2 bases, with 9 bases of the junction left unmatched. The CDR3, as DNA: TGTGCCAGCAGCCCGTGGACTAGCGGTAATACCTACGAGCAGTACTTC. It translates to CASSPWTSGNTYEQYF.

V and J are TRBV20-1 and TRBJ2-7; 10 nucleotides align to TRBD1. V gave up 2 bases and J gave up 2 bases; unmatched junction bases: 3. The CDR3 is made up of 14 amino acids. In germline, CDR1 is DFQATT, CDR2 SNEGSKA (reference sequence). CDR3 region: CSARIGQGAYEQYF. In DNA form, the CDR3 reads TGCAGTGCTAGAATTGGACAGGGGGCCTACGAGCAGTACTTC.

The CDR3 here is CASSLEARGYNEQFF. For the CDR3, the DNA is TGTGCCAGCAGCTTAGAGGCCAGGGGATACAATGAGCAGTTCTTC. The chain carries TRBV7-6 and TRBJ2-1; D is perhaps TRBD1 (6 bases). The CDR3 extends over 15 amino acids. V lost 1 base to trimming and J lost 4 bases, with 11 bases between them. Per germline, CDR1 SGHVS and CDR2 FNYEAQ.

This chain links TRBV5-1 with TRBJ1-1; maybe TRBD1 (5 bases). Germline CDR1 reads SGHRS; CDR2 reads YFSETQ. V was pared by 0 bases and J by 3 bases, with 15 bases between. The CDR3 consists of 16 residues. The CDR3 here is CASSLESGGADTEAFF. The CDR3 DNA reads as TGCGCCAGCAGCTTGGAATCCGGGGGTGCGGACACTGAAGCTTTCTTT.

The sample holds many counts of this clonotype. CDR3 nucleotides: TGCAGTGCTGTGACTAGCGGGATTAGCGAGCAGTACTTC. Translation: CSAVTSGISEQYF. V usage is TRBV20-1 and J usage is TRBJ2-7; 11 bases agree with TRBD2. The trim removed 5 bases at V and 6 bases at J, leaving 6 bases unmatched. Germline V lookup: CDR1 DFQATT, CDR2 SNEGSKA (reference sequence). This CDR3 region has 13 residues.

The chain couples TRBV11-2 to TRBJ1-3; the match to TRBD1 covers 11 bases. The CDR3 has 18 amino acids. V lost 1 base and J lost 0; bases outside the gene matches: 5. Looked up from germline, CDR1 is SGHAT and CDR2 is FQNNGV. The CDR3 DNA is TGTGCCAGCAGCTTAGTGGGGACAGGGGGAAACTCTGGAAACACCATATATTTT. Amino acids: CASSLVGTGGNSGNTIYF.

This clonotype occurred a few times. The chain couples TRBV3-1 to TRBJ2-6; the match to TRBD1 covers 10 bases. In germline, CDR1 is LGHDT, CDR2 YNNKEL (reference sequence). CDR3 length: 15 residues. The CDR3 spells CAAGQGTSGANVLTF. Written as DNA, the CDR3 is TGTGCTGCGGGACAGGGGACTTCTGGGGCCAACGTCCTGACTTTC. Full variable domain (rest looked up from reference TRBV3-1 and TRBJ2-6): DTAVSQTPKYLVTQMGNDKSIKCEQNLGHDTMYWYKQDSKKFLKIMFSYNNKELIINETVPNRFSPKSPDKAHLNLHINSLELGDSAVYFCAAGQGTSGANVLTFGAGSRLTVL.

The table lists this clonotype with a count of one. No conserved phenylalanine or tryptophan is present at the end of the CDR3, so a read error is the likely explanation. The CDR3 DNA follows: TGCGCCAGCAGCCAAGGGGAAGCGGGTATCGGCTCACCCCTCCACCTT. This translates into CASSQGEAGIGSPLHL. The V call is TRBV4-3, the J call TRBJ1-6; D gene ambiguous. The germline V gene encodes CDR1 LGHNA and CDR2 YSLEER. CDR3 length equals 16 residues. Deletions cut 1 base from V and 10 bases from J, with 17 bases between.

The rearrangement joins TRBV5-1 to TRBJ2-2, with D possibly called TRBD1 or TRBD2 (5 bases each). V was cut by 0 bases and J by 5 bases, with 17 bases left in between. The germline gives CDR1 SGHRS, CDR2 YFSETQ. CDR3 size: 17 residues. CDR3 sequence (DNA): TGCGCCAGCAGCTTGGCCATGGGGGAGCGGCGTACCGGGGAGCTGTTTTTT. The encoded protein is CASSLAMGERRTGELFF.